The text below deals with one TCR beta chain. Its antigen remains unidentified. This record belongs to a study of identical twins. A universal primer site was created by template switching, with the cDNA bearing unique molecular identifiers. TCRdb re-analysed the 5' RACE reads in MiXCR, keeping a single row per CDR3 protein. This repertoire shows some 270,000 distinct CDR3 sequences, approximately 8.6% found once; its top ten account for less than 4%. The CDR3 consists of 14 residues. Germline V gives CDR1 SGHAT, CDR2 FQNNGV. Trimming removed 1 base at V and 0 bases at J, with 7 bases between. General study findings and limits: There is a chance that invariant MAIT and iNKT cells partially muddied zero-insertion analyses. Clonotypes of the beta chain that were abundant in cord blood carried fewer insertions (memory repertoires showed none).

These records were also assigned to another study, of yellow fever vaccine responses in identical twins.

The material sequenced was CD8+ T cells sorted from blood. The V gene is TRBV11-2, the J gene TRBJ2-7; D is possibly TRBD1 (6 bases). The clonotype comes from a woman aged 18-35 years in good health. The CDR3 sequence is CASSLVDSSYEQYF. Written as DNA, the CDR3 is TGTGCCAGCAGCTTAGTGGACAGCTCCTACGAGCAGTACTTC. Supplemented by reference TRBV11-2 and TRBJ2-7, the full variable domain reads EAGVAQSPRYKIIEKRQSVAFWCNPISGHATLYWYQQILGQGPKLLIQFQNNGVVDDSQLPKDRFSAERLKGVDSTLKIQPAKLEDSAVYLCASSLVDSSYEQYFGPGTRLTVT.